This TCR beta chain derives from a study of blood T cell repertoires in COVID-19. V was cut by 2 bases and J by 2 bases, with 16 bases left in between. Germline V gene lookup returns CDR1 MDHEN and CDR2 SYDVKM. This CDR3 is built from 16 residues. Repertoires were generated with immunoSEQ multiplex PCR, while TCRdb's copy carries only in-frame clones and drops some. There are fewer than 200,000 clones in the sample; almost 80% occur only once, and 17% lies in the top ten. The receptor was isolated from a woman aged 50 to 60 who had recovered from COVID-19. The V call is TRBV28, the J call TRBJ2-7; perhaps TRBD1 as D (6 bases). The sample consisted of PBMCs or T cells enriched from blood (not recorded which). CDR3: CASSLETGMLTYEQYF. CDR3 nucleotide sequence: TGTGCCAGCAGTTTAGAAACAGGGATGCTCACCTACGAGCAGTACTTC.